This T cell receptor beta chain was retrieved from a study of CD8+CD57+ T cells in acquired aplastic anemia (dated by TCRdb to the late 2010s). Regarding the research as a whole: Extracted DNA from sorted CD4+ and CD8+ cells averaged approximately 3 ug, ranging from about 0.2 to 30 ug. A CD8+CD57+ expansion meant a frequency higher than the mean frequency seen in healthy subjects. Overall study results and their limits: Patients and healthy controls showed no significant difference in CD8+ Simpson's diversity (P=0.060). Although twenty-nine CD8+ CDR3 sequences were shared by patients and controls, these sequences appeared highly expressed in patients and within the immunodominant clones of patients.

TCR beta VDJ combination and CDR3 sequence profiling used genomic DNA as the template. An Illumina HiSeq 2000 was the platform used for TCR repertoire sequencing. The authors' analysis ran thus. TRBV/TRBJ rearrangement plots, CDR3 size and DJ length profiles, and Simpson's diversity index were used to evaluate the repertoires. The most abundant DNA sequence in the deep sequencing data was taken as the immunodominant clone. CDR3 amino acid sequences were checked for sharing across subjects and were also compared against the VDJdb database and published repertoires. TCRdb reprocessed the public reads (quality trimming at Q25 with fastp, clone calling with MiXCR) and kept in-frame beta chains. CDR3 protein sequences are deduplicated, and each keeps its most common genes and DNA. For this entry, the V and J calls and clone size follow TCRdb and not the study's own pipeline. The table for this sample lists about 200,000 distinct CDR3 sequences; 65% of them were counted only once. Clones ranked in the top ten supply roughly 50% of the sample.

According to the germline V gene, CDR1 reads SGHTA and CDR2 reads FQGNSA. V is shortened by 1 base, J by 4 bases, and the region joining them spans 8 bases. CDR3 length: 13 amino acids, cysteine to phenylalanine. Only CDR3 DNA is held: 39 bases, read in frame from base 1. Worth noting for this clonotype: It lacks a known antigen. Base-call qualities are not available, and no considerably larger clone is one nucleotide away.

Expansion of CD8+CD57+ cells had been shown by flow cytometry in the patients chosen for sequencing. All patients had severe acquired aplastic anemia diagnosed by International Study of Aplastic Anemia and Agranulocytosis and Camitta criteria. No therapy had been received by the patients at the time of blood sampling. TCR repertoires of sorted CD4+ and CD8+ blood T cells from severe aplastic anemia patients and healthy subjects were deep-sequenced in the study. Patients were enrolled under clinicaltrials.gov protocols 00001620, 01623167, 00001397, 00071045, 00081523 and 00961064 in the USA. Ficoll-Paque density gradient centrifugation was used to isolate peripheral blood mononuclear cells. CD4+ and CD8+ T cells were sorted by FACS or magnetic beads before DNA extraction.

The chain couples TRBV7-2 to TRBJ2-7, with TRBD1 as a weak D call on 6 bases. Material: sorted CD4+, CD8+, or CD8+CD57+ T cells (not recorded which) from PBMCs. The sequence came from a human donor with aplastic anemia. Read as DNA, the sequence is TGTGCCAGCAGCTTAGGGACAGTTTACGAGCAGTACTTC. Translated, it reads CASSLGTVYEQYF. When the CDR3 is completed using the reference TRBV7-2 and TRBJ2-7 genes on either side, the full variable domain is GAGVSQSPSNKVTEKGKDVELRCDPISGHTALYWYRQSLGQGLEFLIYFQGNSAPDKSGLPSDRFSAERTGGSVSTLTIQRTQQEDSAVYLCASSLGTVYEQYFGPGTRLTVT.